Each of the 18 T cell receptor beta chains below was sequenced from the same sample in a study of cytomegalovirus exposure and HLA in healthy donors. The study ran its PCR with 60 Vbeta and 13 Jbeta primers. The protocol was immunoSEQ multiplex PCR, while the TCRdb copy is restricted to in-frame clones and leaves out a portion. The table has tens of thousands of clones, about 80% seen once. Input material: PBMCs. These receptors all come from a middle-aged woman in good health and CMV-seronegative.

The chain is built from TRBV10-1 and TRBJ1-6; D call uncertain. CDR1 is WNHNN and CDR2 is SYGVQD in the germline V gene (reference sequence). Trimming stripped 2 bases from V and 0 bases from J, with 8 bases between. The CDR3 is 16 residues long. The CDR3 here is CASSEMGSSYNSPLHF. The DNA of the CDR3 is TGCGCCAGCAGTGAGATGGGGAGCTCCTATAATTCACCCCTCCACTTT.

In this sample, this clone turned up a few times. V usage is TRBV14 and J usage is TRBJ2-7; TRBD1 matches at 12 bases. Trimming cost V 0 bases and J 6 bases; bases outside gene matches: 12. This CDR3 is built from 18 residues. CDR1 and CDR2 from the germline V gene are SGHDN and FVKESK. The CDR3 here is CASSQDIRSGTGGPEQYF. CDR3 coding DNA: TGTGCCAGCAGCCAAGATATACGATCGGGGACAGGGGGCCCCGAGCAGTACTTC.

In this sample, this clone turned up a few times. The gene calls are TRBV27 and TRBJ2-7; D might be TRBD2 (5 bases). The CDR3 is made up of 12 amino acids. Germline lookup yields CDR1 MNHEY and CDR2 SMNVEV (reference sequence). Trimming removed 6 bases from V and 3 bases from J, with 9 bases in between. CDR3 amino acids: CASSKGGYEQYF. CDR3 coding DNA: TGTGCCAGCAGCAAAGGAGGCTACGAGCAGTACTTC.

V gene TRBV15 combines with J gene TRBJ2-5; maybe TRBD2 (6 bases). This CDR3 contains 15 residues. Trimming removed 0 bases from V and 3 bases from J, with 11 bases in between. Germline V gene sequence: CDR1 LNHNV, CDR2 YYDKDF (reference sequence). The CDR3 DNA follows: TGTGCCACCAGCAGAGATACGGAGGGAAAAGAGACCCAGTACTTC. It translates to CATSRDTEGKETQYF.

This chain uses TRBV7-3 with TRBJ2-5; D is perhaps TRBD2 (5 bases). This CDR3 is built from 13 residues. Germline CDR1 and CDR2: SGHTA and FQGTGA. V was shortened by 5 bases and J by 2 bases, with 9 bases between the two germline ends. CDR3 amino acids: CASSLTRQETQYF. In DNA, the CDR3 is TGTGCCAGCAGCCTCACTAGGCAAGAGACCCAGTACTTC.

This clone was recorded at least ten times. The rearrangement links TRBV5-1 to TRBJ2-6, with 8 nucleotides matching TRBD1. The CDR3 is 18 amino acids. Germline CDR1 and CDR2: SGHRS and YFSETQ. Trimming at V came to 4 bases and at J to 3 bases, leaving 12 bases not matched to a gene. The chain's CDR3 is CASSKDRAVLGGANVLTF. In DNA form, the CDR3 reads TGCGCCAGCAGCAAGGACAGGGCAGTGCTTGGTGGGGCCAACGTCCTGACTTTC.

The J gene is TRBJ1-2, the V gene TRBV7-9, with 7 bases matching TRBD1. V lost 3 bases and J lost 6; bases outside the gene matches: 19. CDR3 length: 18 amino acids. CDR1 and CDR2 from the germline V gene are SEHNR and FQNEAQ (reference sequence). The CDR3 protein is CASSLARTGQLYGDGYTF. The CDR3 bases are TGTGCCAGCAGCTTGGCAAGGACGGGACAGCTTTATGGAGATGGCTACACCTTC.

The chain has TRBV14 and TRBJ2-3; 7 positions match TRBD1. The germline gives CDR1 SGHDN, CDR2 FVKESK. CDR3 length: 14 residues. The ends lost 3 bases at V and 5 bases at J; junction bases unmatched: 5. The CDR3 region has the DNA TGTGCCAGCAGCCAGTCACAGGGGAGAGATACGCAGTATTTT. Translation gives CASSQSQGRDTQYF.

The rearrangement uses TRBV18 and TRBJ1-3; weak D call: TRBD1 (6 bases). V lost 3 bases to trimming and J lost 1 base, with 10 bases between them. CDR3 length equals 15 residues. CDR1 and CDR2 (germline): KGHSH, LQKENI. In DNA form, the CDR3 reads TGTGCCAGCTCACCCGGGACAAATTCTGGAAACACCATATATTTT. This encodes CASSPGTNSGNTIYF.

V gene TRBV5-6 combines with J gene TRBJ2-3, with a possible D match to TRBD2 (6 bases). In germline, CDR1 is SGHDT, CDR2 YYEEEE. V was pared by 0 bases and J by 1 base, with 9 bases between. The CDR3 consists of 15 residues. CDR3 sequence: CASSLVGGGTDTQYF. CDR3 coding DNA: TGTGCCAGCAGCTTGGTGGGGGGAGGCACAGATACGCAGTATTTT.

The genes are TRBV7-2 and TRBJ2-1; D perhaps matches TRBD2 (5 bases). Trimming left V 0 bases short and J 2 bases short, with 11 bases between. This CDR3 has 16 amino acids. Germline V CDR1 and CDR2: SGHTA, FQGNSA. The CDR3 loop reads CASSLAEGAAYNEQFF. CDR3 DNA sequence: TGTGCCAGCAGCTTAGCAGAGGGAGCCGCCTACAATGAGCAGTTCTTC.

This clone showed up just a few times. The J gene is TRBJ1-4, the V gene TRBV7-8, with TRBD1 matching over 9 bases. The CDR3 extends over 17 amino acids. Germline-derived CDR1 and CDR2 are SGHVS and FQNEAQ. The V segment lost 4 bases and the J segment 7 bases; nucleotides outside the gene matches: 13. CDR3 sequence: CASSSSRDRVRSEKLFF. In DNA, the CDR3 is TGTGCCAGCAGCTCGTCCCGGGACAGGGTTCGGAGTGAAAAACTGTTTTTT.

V gene TRBV7-9 combines with J gene TRBJ2-3; TRBD2 is a possible D gene (6 bases). V was shortened by 8 bases and J by 11 bases, with 20 bases between the two germline ends. CDR1 SEHNR and CDR2 FQNEAQ come from the germline V gene (reference sequence). This CDR3 has 13 amino acids. This chain's CDR3 is CASEMDYLSLQYF. The CDR3 nucleotides read TGTGCCAGCGAAATGGACTACCTCTCCCTGCAGTATTTT. The full variable domain, with the rest looked up from reference TRBV7-9 and TRBJ2-3, is DTGVSQNPRHKITKRGQNVTFRCDPISEHNRLYWYRQTLGQGPEFLTYFQNEAQLEKSRLLSDRFSAERPKGSFSTLEIQRTEQGDSAMYLCASEMDYLSLQYFGPGTRLTVL.

The chain recombines TRBV7-3 with TRBJ2-2; the D gene is possibly TRBD1 (6 bases). The CDR3 totals 14 residues. V gave up 5 bases and J gave up 4 bases, with 11 bases separating them. CDR1 SGHTA and CDR2 FQGTGA come from the germline V gene. The CDR3 protein is CASSPTGPTGELFF. The CDR3 nucleotides read TGTGCCAGCAGCCCCACAGGGCCCACCGGGGAGCTGTTTTTT.

The chain combines TRBV30 with TRBJ1-5; 8 bases fit TRBD1. This CDR3 spans 14 amino acids. The V gene's germline CDR1 is GTSNPN and CDR2 SVGIG (reference sequence). V lost 3 bases to trimming and J lost 6 bases; unmatched junction nucleotides: 7. The CDR3 reads CAWSPGQGGQPQHF. CDR3 in DNA: TGTGCCTGGAGCCCCGGACAGGGTGGTCAGCCCCAGCATTTT. The whole variable domain, remainder taken from reference TRBV30 and TRBJ1-5, is SQTIHQWPATLVQPVGSPLSLECTVEGTSNPNLYWYRQAAGRGLQLLFYSVGIGQISSEVPQNLSASRPQDRQFILSSKKLLLSDSGFYLCAWSPGQGGQPQHFGDGTRLSIL.

To note about this clone: An end of the junction differs from the germline gene, which may be a read error. In the same sample, other DNA sequences code for this CDR3. The gene calls are TRBV19 and TRBJ2-3; tentatively, D is TRBD1 (6 bases). The CDR3 covers 15 residues. CDR1 is LNHDA, CDR2 SQIVND, per germline (reference sequence). DNA of the CDR3: TGTGCCAGTAGTATAGGGCCAGGGGTAGCAGATACGCAGTACTTT. It encodes CASSIGPGVADTQYF.

There are a few counts of this clone. The chain recombines TRBV29-1 with TRBJ2-3; D might be TRBD2 (5 bases). V lost 5 bases, J lost 1 base, and 10 bases lay in between. Germline lookup yields CDR1 SQVTM and CDR2 ANQGSEA. CDR3 length: 13 amino acids. CDR3 nucleotide sequence: TGCAGCGTTAAGGGAGAAGGCACAGATACGCAGTATTTT. As protein: CSVKGEGTDTQYF.

This clone appeared once. Here the CDR3 reads CASSLIPSGPEETQYF. The CDR3 nucleotides are TGTGCCAGCAGCTTAATTCCTAGCGGTCCGGAAGAGACCCAGTACTTC. V is TRBV7-9 and J is TRBJ2-5, with TRBD2 matching over 7 bases. Germline V gives CDR1 SEHNR, CDR2 FQNEAQ (reference sequence). This CDR3 has 16 residues. Trimming cost V 2 bases and J 3 bases; bases outside gene matches: 9.